This T cell receptor (beta chain) comes out of a study of tumor and adjacent non-tumor tissue in lung cancer (dated by TCRdb to 2016 to 2018). Regarding the research as a whole: Of the cohort, eleven to twelve patients had adenocarcinoma, 2 had squamous cell carcinoma and 1 had small cell lung cancer. Ages among the roughly 15 patients ranged from about 31 to 85 years, there were approximately ten men and 5 women, and disease was at TNM stage I to III. In total, sequencing yielded 125,075,908 productive TCRbeta reads, which works out to an average of about 4.2 million reads per sample. Using bulk TCRbeta repertoires from 15 lung cancer patients, the study set lung tumor tissue side by side with matched distant non-tumor lung tissue. About 30 paired specimens, one tumor and one normal lung sample per patient, were profiled by TCRbeta CDR3 sequencing. General findings and caveats noted by the study authors: Neither the sequencing platform nor unique molecular identifiers are mentioned in the methods. Only about 15 patients were in the cohort, and the authors stated that larger samples and more detailed clinical data are needed. Because peripheral blood was not sequenced, the blood TCRbeta repertoires of the lung cancer patients in the study went unexamined. In normal lung, the top 100 clones accounted for a significantly larger cumulative share of the repertoire than in tumor tissue. Significantly higher TCR diversity was found in younger patients, and higher tumor TCR diversity was associated with shorter overall and disease-free survival. Tumor tissue showed significantly greater TCR diversity (inverse Simpson) than normal lung tissue (about 400 vs 180, P = 0.0075, Mann-Whitney U test).

The junction carries 9 bases between V and J, which are trimmed by 3 bases and 1 base respectively. CDR1 SQVTM and CDR2 ANQGSEA were looked up in the germline V gene. Spanning cysteine to phenylalanine, the CDR3 consists of 13 amino acids. Only the CDR3 portion is preserved as DNA: 39 bases, with reading frame beginning at the first base. Library preparation employed multiplex PCR. TCRdb names Illumina HiSeq 2500 as the instrument used. TCRbeta libraries were constructed through three rounds of nested PCR with primers (Table S4) according to protocols modified from ARM-PCR. PCR products of 200-500 bp were gel-excised and purified with the QIAquick gel extraction kit before sequencing. Concerning the study's data processing: Reads were cleaned with Trimmomatic, merged with FLASH into complete CDR3 sequences, and assigned to V(D)J germline segments with MiTCR. Clonal diversity was calculated as the inverse Simpson's index using VDJtools. Productive reads were defined as in-frame sequences without a premature stop codon. Clones were called with MiXCR by TCRdb after fastp trimmed the public reads at Q25, and only in-frame beta chains were retained. Identical CDR3 protein sequences are pooled into one entry, listed with their most common genes and DNA. The V and J calls shown here were made by TCRdb, not taken from the authors' results. The table for this sample lists 60,000 to 90,000 distinct CDR3 sequences; under 70% of them were counted only once. The biggest ten clones account for roughly a quarter of the sample.

RNA was extracted from bulk unsorted tissue and checked for quality with a NanoDrop ND-1000 and an Agilent 2100. Normal lung samples were distant non-tumor tissue taken more than 3 cm from the tumor edge. Donors were newly diagnosed lung cancer patients admitted for thoracic surgery in China between August and November 2014, without prior chemotherapy. Anyone who had undergone radiotherapy or chemotherapy before, or who had another cancer at the same time, was left out of the study. Surgical tissue pieces of about 1-2.3 cm3 were preserved in RNAlater solution and were kept at -80 degrees C until use. This clonotype was detected ten times or more. Its binding antigen is unknown. It has no much larger one-base neighbor in the sample; base qualities were not kept.

The material sequenced was distant non-tumor lung tissue. The chain employs TRBV29-1 and TRBJ2-5; possibly the D gene is TRBD1, per 5 matching bases. The receptor was isolated from a woman aged 50 to 60 with non-small cell lung cancer. This receptor carries the CDR3 CSVDWGRQETQYF. The DNA reads TGCAGCGTTGATTGGGGCCGCCAAGAGACCCAGTACTTC.